Sequencing of this TCR beta chain was carried out in a study of blood T cell repertoires in COVID-19. Study-wide background: Whether acute or convalescent, the COVID-19 samples came from the United States, Italy and Spain. In each case, the material was cDNA or gDNA derived from T cells, B-cell-depleted T cells, or PBMCs.

Per the authors' pipeline: Amplification of reference gene primers provided the estimated nucleated cell counts. Sequenced by immunoSEQ multiplex PCR; TCRdb stores in-frame clones only, minus some. That table gives V, J and clone size, and the DNA gave D and trimming. There are about 140,000 clones in the sample; 84% occur only once, and almost 9% lies in the top ten. Followed over time, Seattle patients had been enrolled while infection was active. Trimming took off 7 bases at V and 10 bases at J, with 17 bases between the two ends. CDR1 and CDR2 from the germline V gene are MGHDK and SYGVNS. The CDR3 has 13 residues.

The source of this sequence is a young man with COVID-19, enrolled during active disease. The sample comprised peripheral blood. The chain is built from TRBV25-1 and TRBJ2-1; possibly TRBD1 for D (6 bases). The CDR3 DNA reads TGTGCCAGCACCCGACAGGAGGCTAGGGAGCAGTTCTTC. Translated: CASTRQEAREQFF.